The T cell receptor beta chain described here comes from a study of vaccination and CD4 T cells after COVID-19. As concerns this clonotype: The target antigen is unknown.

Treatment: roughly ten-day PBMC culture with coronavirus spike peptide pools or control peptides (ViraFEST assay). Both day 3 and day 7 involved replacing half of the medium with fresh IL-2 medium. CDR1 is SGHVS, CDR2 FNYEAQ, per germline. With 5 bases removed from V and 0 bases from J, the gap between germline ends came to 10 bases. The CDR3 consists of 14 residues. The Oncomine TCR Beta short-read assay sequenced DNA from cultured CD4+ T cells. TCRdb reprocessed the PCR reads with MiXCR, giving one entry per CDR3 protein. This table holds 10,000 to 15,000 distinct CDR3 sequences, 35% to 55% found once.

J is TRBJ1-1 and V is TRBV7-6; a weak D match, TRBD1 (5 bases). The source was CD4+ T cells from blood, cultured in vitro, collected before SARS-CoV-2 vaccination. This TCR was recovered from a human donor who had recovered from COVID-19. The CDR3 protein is CASSPMGLNTEAFF. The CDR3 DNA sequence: TGTGCCAGCAGCCCAATGGGGCTGAACACTGAAGCTTTCTTT. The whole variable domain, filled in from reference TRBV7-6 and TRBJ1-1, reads GAGVSQSPRYKVTKRGQDVALRCDPISGHVSLYWYRQALGQGPEFLTYFNYEAQQDKSGLPNDRFSAERPEGSISTLTIQRTEQRDSAMYRCASSPMGLNTEAFFGQGTRLTVV.